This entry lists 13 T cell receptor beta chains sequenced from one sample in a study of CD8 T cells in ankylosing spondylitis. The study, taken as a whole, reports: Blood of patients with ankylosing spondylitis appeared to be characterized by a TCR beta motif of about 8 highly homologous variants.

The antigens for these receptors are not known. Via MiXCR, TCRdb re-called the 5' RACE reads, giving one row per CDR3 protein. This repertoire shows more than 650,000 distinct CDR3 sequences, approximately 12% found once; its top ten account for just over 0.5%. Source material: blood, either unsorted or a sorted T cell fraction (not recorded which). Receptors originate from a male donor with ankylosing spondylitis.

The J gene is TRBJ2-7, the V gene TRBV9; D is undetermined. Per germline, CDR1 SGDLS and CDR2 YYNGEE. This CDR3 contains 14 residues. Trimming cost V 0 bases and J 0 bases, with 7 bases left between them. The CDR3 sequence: CASSVEAYSYEQYF. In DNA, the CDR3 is TGTGCCAGCAGCGTAGAGGCATACTCCTACGAGCAGTACTTC.

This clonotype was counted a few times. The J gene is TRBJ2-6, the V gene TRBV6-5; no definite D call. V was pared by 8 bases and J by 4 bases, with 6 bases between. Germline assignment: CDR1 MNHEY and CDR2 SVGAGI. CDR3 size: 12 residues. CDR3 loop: CASARGANVLTF. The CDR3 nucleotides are TGTGCCAGCGCCAGAGGGGCCAACGTCCTGACTTTC.

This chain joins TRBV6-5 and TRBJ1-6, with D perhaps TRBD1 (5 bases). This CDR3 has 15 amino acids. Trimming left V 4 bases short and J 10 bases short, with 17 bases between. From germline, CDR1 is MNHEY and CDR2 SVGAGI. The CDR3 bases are TGTGCCAGCAGTTTACTCAGGGACCTCGGATCACCCCTCCACTTT. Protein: CASSLLRDLGSPLHF.

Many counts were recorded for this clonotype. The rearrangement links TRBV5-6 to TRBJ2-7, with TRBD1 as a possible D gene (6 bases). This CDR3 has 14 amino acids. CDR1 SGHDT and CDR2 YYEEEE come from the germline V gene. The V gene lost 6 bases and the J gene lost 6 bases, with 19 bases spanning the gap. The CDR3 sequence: CASTRGAGRAEQYF. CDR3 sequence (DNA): TGTGCCAGCACCAGGGGTGCAGGGAGAGCCGAGCAGTACTTC.

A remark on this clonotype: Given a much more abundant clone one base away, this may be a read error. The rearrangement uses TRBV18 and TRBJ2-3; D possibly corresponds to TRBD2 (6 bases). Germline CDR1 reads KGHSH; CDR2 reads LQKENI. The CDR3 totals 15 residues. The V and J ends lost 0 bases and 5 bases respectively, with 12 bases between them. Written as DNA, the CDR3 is TGTGCCAGCTCACCACCGGAGGGGCGTGAAGATACGCAGTATTTT. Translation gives CASSPPEGREDTQYF.

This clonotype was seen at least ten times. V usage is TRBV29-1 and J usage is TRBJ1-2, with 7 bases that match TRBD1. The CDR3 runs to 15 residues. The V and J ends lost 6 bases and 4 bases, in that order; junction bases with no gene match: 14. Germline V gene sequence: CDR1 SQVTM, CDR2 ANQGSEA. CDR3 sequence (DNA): TGCAGCGTATCCGGGACAGTAGGGCGAAGCTATGGCTACACCTTC. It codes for CSVSGTVGRSYGYTF.

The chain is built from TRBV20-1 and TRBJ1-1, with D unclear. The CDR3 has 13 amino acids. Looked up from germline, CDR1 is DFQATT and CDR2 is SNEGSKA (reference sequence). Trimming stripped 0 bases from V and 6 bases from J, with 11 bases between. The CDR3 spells CSARDLWSSEAFF. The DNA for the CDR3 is TGCAGTGCTAGAGATCTCTGGTCCTCTGAAGCTTTCTTT.

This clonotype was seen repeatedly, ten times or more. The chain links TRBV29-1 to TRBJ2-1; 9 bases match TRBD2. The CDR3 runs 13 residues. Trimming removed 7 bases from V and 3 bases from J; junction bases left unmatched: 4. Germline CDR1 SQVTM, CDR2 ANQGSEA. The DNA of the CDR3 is TGCAGCGCAGTAGCGGGAGTCTACAATGAGCAGTTCTTC. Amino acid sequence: CSAVAGVYNEQFF.

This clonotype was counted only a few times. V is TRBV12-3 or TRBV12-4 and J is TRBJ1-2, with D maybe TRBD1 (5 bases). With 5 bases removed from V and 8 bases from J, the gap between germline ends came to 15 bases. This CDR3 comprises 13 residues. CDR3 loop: CASSEGTHQGYTF. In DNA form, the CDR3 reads TGTGCCAGCAGTGAAGGGACCCACCAAGGCTACACCTTC.

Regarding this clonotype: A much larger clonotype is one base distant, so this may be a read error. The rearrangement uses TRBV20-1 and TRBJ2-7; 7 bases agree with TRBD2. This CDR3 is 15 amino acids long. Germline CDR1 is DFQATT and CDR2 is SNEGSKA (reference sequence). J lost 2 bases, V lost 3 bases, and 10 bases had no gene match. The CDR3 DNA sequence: TGCAGTGCTAGTTTGGGGGGAGCGGGGCCCTACGAGCAGTACTTC. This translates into CSASLGGAGPYEQYF.

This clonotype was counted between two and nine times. CDR3 sequence: CASSSASVYGYTF. In nucleotides, the CDR3 is TGTGCCAGCAGTTCCGCTTCAGTATATGGCTACACCTTC. The gene calls are TRBV6-6 and TRBJ1-2; D gene ambiguous. Germline CDR1 is MNHNY and CDR2 is SVGAGI (reference sequence). The CDR3 sequence is 13 residues long. The V end was cut by 4 bases, the J end by 5 bases, with 11 bases between.

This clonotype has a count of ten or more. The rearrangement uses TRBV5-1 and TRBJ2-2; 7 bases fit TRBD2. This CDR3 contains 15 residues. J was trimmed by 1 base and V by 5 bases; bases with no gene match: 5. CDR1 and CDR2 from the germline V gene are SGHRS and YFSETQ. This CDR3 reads CASRQTSRNTGELFF. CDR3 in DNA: TGCGCCAGCAGACAGACTAGCAGGAACACCGGGGAGCTGTTTTTT. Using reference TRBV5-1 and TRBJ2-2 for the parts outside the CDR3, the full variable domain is KAGVTQTPRYLIKTRGQQVTLSCSPISGHRSVSWYQQTPGQGLQFLFEYFSETQRNKGNFPGRFSGRQFSNSRSEMNVSTLELGDSALYLCASRQTSRNTGELFFGEGSRLTVL.

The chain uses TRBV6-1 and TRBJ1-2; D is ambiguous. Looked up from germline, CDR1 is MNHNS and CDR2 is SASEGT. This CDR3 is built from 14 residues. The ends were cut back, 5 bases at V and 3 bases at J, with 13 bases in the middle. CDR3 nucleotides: TGTGCCAGCAGTCGGGCCCCAGGACACTATGGCTACACCTTC. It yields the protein CASSRAPGHYGYTF.